The 29 T cell receptor beta chains below were found in one sample sequenced in a study of T cells in Graves' hyperthyroidism and ophthalmopathy (dated by TCRdb to the late 2010s). The library was obtained by multiplex PCR. These reads were obtained on an Illumina HiSeq 2000. TCR beta CDR3 regions were amplified from RNA transcripts. For the first round of RT-PCR on the TCR CDR3, the HTBI primer set was used together with the Qiagen OneStep RT-PCR kit. The public reads were reprocessed in TCRdb via fastp at Q25 and MiXCR, keeping in-frame beta chains. Every entry covers one CDR3 protein and lists the most common genes and DNA from its rows. Counted in this sample were around 500,000 distinct CDR3 sequences; under 15% of them appeared once. 15% to 20% of the sample belongs to the ten largest clones. What was sequenced was blood. The receptors come from a woman aged 18-29 years with Graves' hyperthyroidism.

This clonotype came up many times. The rearrangement uses TRBV6-5 and TRBJ1-2, with 8 bases fitting TRBD1. The germline gives CDR1 MNHEY, CDR2 SVGAGI. CDR3 length: 16 residues. V shed 3 bases and J 0 bases; nucleotides not matched to a gene: 6. The CDR3 is CASSYLRDRSNYGYTF. The CDR3 DNA follows: TGTGCCAGCAGTTATCTCCGGGACAGGTCTAACTATGGCTACACCTTC.

This clonotype occurred many times. V is TRBV20-1 and J is TRBJ2-5; D is possibly TRBD2 (6 bases). The CDR3 is 15 residues long. Germline-derived CDR1 and CDR2 are DFQATT and SNEGSKA (reference sequence). Trimming pared 2 bases from V and 3 bases from J, leaving 16 bases between. CDR3 sequence (DNA): TGCAGTGCTAGAAGGTGGAGGGACCTTGAAGAGACCCAGTACTTC. Amino acid sequence: CSARRWRDLEETQYF.

The V and J genes are TRBV20-1 and TRBJ2-3; the match to TRBD2 covers 8 bases. Germline loops: CDR1 DFQATT, CDR2 SNEGSKA (reference sequence). J gave up 3 bases and V 0 bases, and 11 bases lay outside the gene matches. The CDR3 is 17 amino acids. CDR3 DNA: TGCAGTGCTAGAGATATAGTGTCTAGCGGGCGGACAGATACGCAGTATTTT. This translates into CSARDIVSSGRTDTQYF.

This clonotype was observed at least ten times. In nucleotides, the CDR3 is TGTGCCAGCAGCGTAAGGCAGGGCACAGATACGCAGTATTTT. Its protein product is CASSVRQGTDTQYF. The chain combines TRBV9 with TRBJ2-3, with D unresolved. The CDR3 consists of 14 residues. CDR1 SGDLS and CDR2 YYNGEE come from the germline V gene. V was cut by 1 base and J by 1 base, with 7 bases left in between.

This clonotype was detected many times. The chain is built from TRBV7-9 and TRBJ1-4; unclear D gene. The CDR3 covers 13 residues. From germline, CDR1 is SEHNR and CDR2 FQNEAQ (reference sequence). V lost 6 bases to trimming and J lost 5 bases, with 10 bases between them. The CDR3: CASRPPRNEKLFF. CDR3 bases: TGTGCCAGCAGACCTCCAAGAAATGAAAAACTGTTTTTT.

This clonotype occurred many times. The chain has TRBV11-3 and TRBJ2-1; tentative D call: TRBD2 (5 bases). The CDR3 has 13 amino acids. V lost 6 bases to trimming and J lost 8 bases, with 14 bases between them. Germline lookup yields CDR1 SGHNT and CDR2 YENEEA. CDR3 protein: CASRWSGVHEQFF. CDR3 coding DNA: TGTGCCAGCAGATGGTCCGGGGTTCATGAGCAGTTCTTC.

This rearrangement joins TRBV6-1 to TRBJ2-7; D is perhaps TRBD1 (5 bases). The CDR3 is 14 residues long. Trimming took off 7 bases at V and 0 bases at J, with 13 bases between the two ends. Germline V gene sequence: CDR1 MNHNS, CDR2 SASEGT. For the CDR3, the DNA is TGTGCCAGCAACCTACAGGAGACCTCCTACGAGCAGTACTTC. Its translation: CASNLQETSYEQYF.

This clonotype appeared many times. The chain couples TRBV20-1 to TRBJ2-7; no definite D call. The CDR3 is 15 amino acids. The germline V gene encodes CDR1 DFQATT and CDR2 SNEGSKA (reference sequence). V dropped 6 bases and J dropped 4 bases, with 22 bases sitting between them. As DNA, the CDR3 is TGCAGTGCCGTGGCCCTCACAACACCCCATTACGAGCAGTACTTC. It encodes CSAVALTTPHYEQYF.

This clonotype appeared many times. This chain connects TRBV18 to TRBJ2-2, with 7 bases aligning to TRBD2. The CDR3 is 14 amino acids. V shed 5 bases and J 6 bases; nucleotides not matched to a gene: 6. Germline CDR1 KGHSH, CDR2 LQKENI. CDR3: CASSSPTSPGELFF. DNA for the CDR3: TGTGCCAGCTCATCGCCGACTAGCCCCGGGGAGCTGTTTTTT.

The genes are TRBV30 and TRBJ2-3; a weak D match, TRBD2 (6 bases). Germline V gene data show CDR1 as GTSNPN and CDR2 as SVGIG (reference sequence). The CDR3 has 14 amino acids. V was trimmed by 7 bases and J by 2 bases, leaving 16 bases between them. DNA of the CDR3: TGTGCCTCCCGGACGCGCGGGAACACAGATACGCAGTATTTT. This translates into CASRTRGNTDTQYF.

This clonotype was picked up many times. The V gene is TRBV13, the J gene TRBJ1-1; D remains unclear. CDR3 length equals 14 residues. Germline-derived CDR1 and CDR2 are PRHDT and FYEKMQ (reference sequence). V was trimmed by 1 base and J by 7 bases, leaving 13 bases between them. The CDR3 sequence is CASSLDSRTLEAFF. DNA of the CDR3: TGTGCCAGCAGCTTAGATAGCCGGACGCTTGAAGCTTTCTTT.

This clonotype was picked up many times. This chain links TRBV10-3 with TRBJ1-1, with no clear D. Per the germline V gene, CDR1 is ENHRY and CDR2 is SYGVKD. CDR3 size: 13 residues. Trimming cost V 6 bases and J 5 bases, with 13 bases left between them. DNA for the CDR3: TGTGCCATCAGGGAATTGAGTGAAACTGAAGCTTTCTTT. This gives the protein CAIRELSETEAFF.

This clonotype was counted between two and nine times. The rearrangement uses TRBV10-2 and TRBJ2-1; 7 bases line up with TRBD2. The junction had 12 bases not matched to a gene; V was cut back by 3 bases and J by 7 bases. There are 16 residues in the CDR3. Germline V gives CDR1 WSHSY, CDR2 SAAADI. In nucleotides, the CDR3 is TGCGCCAGCAGTGAAGGGTGGGCGGGAGCGGGAAATGAGCAGTTCTTC. Translation: CASSEGWAGAGNEQFF.

A few counts support this clonotype. This chain uses TRBV3-1 with TRBJ2-1, with 10 bases aligning to TRBD2. Germline trimming cut 2 bases from V and 6 bases from J; bases unmatched to any gene: 4. This CDR3 comprises 15 residues. Germline V lookup: CDR1 LGHDT, CDR2 YNNKEL (reference sequence). The CDR3 loop reads CASSQPLAGVNEQFF. The CDR3, as DNA: TGTGCCAGCAGCCAACCGCTAGCGGGAGTCAATGAGCAGTTCTTC.

This clonotype was seen many times. This chain uses TRBV11-2 with TRBJ2-2; the match to TRBD2 covers 8 bases. The CDR3 runs 20 residues. The ends lost 3 bases at V and 0 bases at J; junction bases unmatched: 15. Germline CDR1 is SGHAT and CDR2 is FQNNGV. The CDR3 reads CASSFGSGTVHYANTGELFF. The CDR3 DNA reads as TGTGCCAGCAGCTTTGGTAGCGGGACTGTACATTATGCGAACACCGGGGAGCTGTTTTTT.

This clonotype has at least ten counts. Here the CDR3 reads CASSLIGASTDTQYF. DNA for the CDR3: TGCGCCAGCAGCTTGATCGGGGCTAGCACAGATACGCAGTATTTT. This chain joins TRBV5-1 and TRBJ2-3; D is possibly TRBD1 or TRBD2 (5 bases each). The CDR3 has 15 amino acids. Trimming left V 1 base short and J 0 bases short, with 9 bases between. The germline CDR1 and CDR2 sequences are SGHRS and YFSETQ. Together with reference TRBV5-1 and TRBJ2-3, the CDR3 gives the full variable domain: KAGVTQTPRYLIKTRGQQVTLSCSPISGHRSVSWYQQTPGQGLQFLFEYFSETQRNKGNFPGRFSGRQFSNSRSEMNVSTLELGDSALYLCASSLIGASTDTQYFGPGTRLTVL.

This clonotype was seen more than once but under ten times. The rearrangement joins TRBV9 to TRBJ1-2; 10 bases align to TRBD1. V trimming: 2 bases; J trimming: 4 bases; junction bases outside the gene matches: 5. Germline CDR1 reads SGDLS; CDR2 reads YYNGEE. This CDR3 is built from 15 residues. The CDR3 region has the DNA TGTGCCAGCAGCGTTGGGGACAGGGGCTCCTATGGCTACACCTTC. It yields the protein CASSVGDRGSYGYTF.

This clonotype was detected ten times or more. The CDR3 sequence: CASSSQTGSNYGYTF. The CDR3 nucleotides read TGTGCCAGCAGCTCCCAGACAGGTTCGAACTATGGCTACACCTTC. The chain combines TRBV7-3 with TRBJ1-2, with a possible D match to TRBD1 (6 bases). V shed 4 bases and J shed 2 bases, with 14 bases lying between them. The length of the CDR3 is 15 residues. Looked up from germline, CDR1 is SGHTA and CDR2 is FQGTGA. Filled out from reference TRBV7-3 and TRBJ1-2, the complete variable domain reads GAGVSQTPSNKVTEKGKYVELRCDPISGHTALYWYRQSLGQGPEFLIYFQGTGAADDSGLPNDRFFAVRPEGSVSTLKIQRTERGDSAVYLCASSSQTGSNYGYTFGSGTRLTVV.

The chain is built from TRBV10-3 and TRBJ2-7; D not resolved. Trimming took 7 bases from V and 3 from J, leaving 10 bases between them. Germline lookup yields CDR1 ENHRY and CDR2 SYGVKD. There are 12 residues in the CDR3. CDR3 loop: CAINNGDYEQYF. The CDR3 DNA is TGTGCCATCAATAACGGAGACTACGAGCAGTACTTC.

This clonotype was detected ten times or more. This sequence joins TRBV3-1 and TRBJ2-1; 8 bases align to TRBD1. This CDR3 spans 13 amino acids. V dropped 4 bases and J dropped 13; count of bases not matched to a gene: 9. Germline CDR1 LGHDT, CDR2 YNNKEL (reference sequence). The CDR3 nucleotides read TGTGCCAGCAGCCGCCTCCGACAGGGGAGACAGTTCTTC. It translates to CASSRLRQGRQFF.

V is TRBV5-1 and J is TRBJ2-7; 7 nucleotides match TRBD1. CDR1 and CDR2 from the germline V gene are SGHRS and YFSETQ. Trimming removed 2 bases from V and 6 bases from J; junction bases left unmatched: 11. The CDR3 extends over 15 amino acids. CDR3 protein: CASSFEPRTGVEQYF. The CDR3, as DNA: TGCGCCAGCAGCTTCGAACCCCGGACAGGCGTCGAGCAGTACTTC.

This clonotype was observed many times. The V call is TRBV20-1, the J call TRBJ1-5; a weak D match, TRBD1 (6 bases). CDR3 length: 13 residues. Germline loops: CDR1 DFQATT, CDR2 SNEGSKA (reference sequence). V lost 6 bases to trimming and J lost 3 bases, with 12 bases between them. The DNA for the CDR3 is TGCAGTGCCCGACAGGAGTACAATCAGCCCCAGCATTTT. Its translation: CSARQEYNQPQHF.

This clonotype came up many times. This chain connects TRBV3-1 to TRBJ2-3; no clear D gene. V lost 1 base and J lost 6, with 14 bases in between. Germline CDR1 is LGHDT and CDR2 is YNNKEL (reference sequence). The CDR3 contains 15 residues. The DNA for the CDR3 is TGTGCCAGCAGCCAAGGACGGATTTATACGGATACGCAGTATTTT. It translates to CASSQGRIYTDTQYF.

This clonotype was recorded at least ten times. V and J are TRBV12-3 or TRBV12-4 and TRBJ2-7; no clear D. The CDR3 is made up of 14 amino acids. Trimming cost V 4 bases and J 8 bases, with 18 bases left between them. The CDR3 sequence is CASSSGSAQAKQYV. Here the CDR3 DNA reads TGTGCCAGCAGTTCAGGCTCTGCCCAAGCCAAGCAGTACGTC.

This clonotype was observed at least ten times. This CDR3 is CASSEDISGYEQYF. The CDR3 DNA follows: TGTGCCAGCAGTGAAGATATTAGTGGGTACGAGCAGTACTTC. This chain links TRBV2 with TRBJ2-7, with D unclear. Germline CDR1 and CDR2: SNHLY and FYNNEI. The length of the CDR3 is 14 residues. Between the trimmed V and J ends, which lost 1 base and 4 bases, there was a span of 11 bases.

The J gene is TRBJ2-7, the V gene TRBV6-2 or TRBV6-3, with 10 bases aligning to TRBD2. CDR3 size: 14 residues. V was clipped by 6 bases and J by 2 bases; unmatched bases: 4. Germline V gene sequence: CDR1 MNHEY, CDR2 SVGEGT. CDR3: CASSRTSGTYEQYV. The DNA for the CDR3 is TGTGCCAGCAGCAGGACTAGCGGTACCTACGAGCAGTACGTC.

At least ten counts were recorded for this clonotype. The chain carries TRBV12-3 or TRBV12-4 and TRBJ2-1; 7 bases match TRBD2. V shed 5 bases and J 7 bases; nucleotides not matched to a gene: 11. The CDR3 contains 15 residues. The CDR3 here is CASSIAGVKGNEQFF. The CDR3 nucleotides are TGTGCCAGCAGTATTGCGGGGGTCAAAGGTAATGAGCAGTTCTTC.

This clonotype appeared many times. The chain joins TRBV2 to TRBJ2-2, with a possible D match to TRBD1 (6 bases). V was clipped by 6 bases and J by 6 bases, with 14 bases between them. CDR3 length: 14 amino acids. Germline assignment: CDR1 SNHLY and CDR2 FYNNEI. CDR3 DNA sequence: TGTGCCAGCAGGGGTTACAAGGGGGCCGGGGAGCTGTTTTTT. This gives the protein CASRGYKGAGELFF. The entire variable domain, with the rest obtained from reference TRBV2 and TRBJ2-2, is as follows: EPEVTQTPSHQVTQMGQEVILRCVPISNHLYFYWYRQILGQKVEFLVSFYNNEISEKSEIFDDQFSVERPDGSNFTLKIRSTKLEDSAMYFCASRGYKGAGELFFGEGSRLTVL.

At least ten counts were recorded for this clonotype. The chain combines TRBV3-1 with TRBJ2-1; 10 nucleotides agree with TRBD2. The CDR3 is 15 residues long. Germline trimming cut 8 bases from V and 7 bases from J; bases unmatched to any gene: 11. Germline loops: CDR1 LGHDT, CDR2 YNNKEL (reference sequence). CDR3 protein: CASDPGTSVQNEQFF. The CDR3 region has the DNA TGTGCCAGCGACCCCGGGACTAGCGTTCAAAATGAGCAGTTCTTC.